Listed below are T cell receptor beta chains from one sample, sequenced in a study of metastatic and nonmetastatic thyroid tumors. MiXCR re-clonotyped the PCR reads for TCRdb. Of over 11,000 clones in the sample, around a quarter were seen once. Sample: blood. These receptors were taken from a female donor with papillary thyroid cancer or a benign thyroid nodule (not recorded which). Some clones in this sample may be carry-over from other donors' samples. CDR3s include the opening cysteine and the closing phenylalanine or tryptophan. Only part of the rows carry a size: once, few, many, or a class if the clone is expanded.

V gene | clone size | CDR3 protein
TRBV20-1 | NA | CSASSSGVGGYTF
TRBV28 | medium-sized | CASSLGGRMNTEAFF
TRBV6-2/TRBV6-3 | NA | CASSYSSESHEQYF
TRBV10-3 | few | CAISDRGRSQYF
TRBV4-2 | many | CASSQEEGGGTDTQYF
TRBV28 | medium-sized | CASSLTGIEAFF
TRBV19 | NA | CASNTDTLNQPQHF
TRBV7-6 | many | CASSLSRATGELFF
TRBV18 | many | CASSPSALSTDTQYF
TRBV10-3 | few | CAISDTTGSHEQYF
TRBV7-9 | many | CASSLTGGATLEKLFF
TRBV5-1 | many | CASSRISGSSYNEQFF
TRBV20-1 | many | CSARDEASGVETQYF
TRBV2 | many | CASSAYKTGQTGELFF
TRBV20-1 | many | CSARFHGQGGKNGQFF
TRBV20-1 | once | CSARDPPLGDLMGNEQFF
TRBV20-1 | many | CSAPGRIQEKLFF
TRBV27 | NA | CASSFGQGSVCYTF
TRBV6-2/TRBV6-3 | medium-sized | CATTALSREQFF
TRBV6-2/TRBV6-3 | NA | CASRQGAESPLHF
TRBV20-1 | NA | CSASLMGTSGAGETQYF
TRBV12-3/TRBV12-4 | medium-sized | CASRDTGQLFF
TRBV5-8 | many | CASSSRLAGGYPVF
TRBV7-3 | NA | CASRPTGAGTGELFF
TRBV12-3/TRBV12-4 | medium-sized | CASSRWTADYGYTF
TRBV18 | many | CASSLGRNTEAFF
TRBV6-2/TRBV6-3 | few | CSSSLTSGGAETQYF
TRBV6-5 | many | CASRTLSGTPRRPGANVLTF
TRBV6-1 | medium-sized | CASSDPDRATEAFF
TRBV5-1 | NA | CASSLGGGSYEQYF
TRBV5-1 | many | CASSRRDRNTDTQYF